This passage covers 29 T cell receptor beta chains from one sample sequenced in a study of spatial heterogeneity in lung cancer. General study results and limits: In tumors, expanded intratumoral alpha and beta TCR counts tracked mutation counts.

TCRdb processed the 5' RACE reads anew with MiXCR; each CDR3 protein has one entry. This table has about 6,800 distinct CDR3 sequences, more than 12% appearing once. The antigens for these receptors are not known. Time point given: sample taken at primary tumor resection. Source: lung tumor tissue, taken at surgery. The receptors here all came from a male donor with early-stage non-small cell lung cancer.

There are a few counts of this clonotype. The chain is built from TRBV20-1 and TRBJ1-1; D not resolved. The V gene lost 3 bases and the J gene lost 11 bases, with 13 bases spanning the gap. CDR3 length equals 11 residues. Germline CDR1 and CDR2: DFQATT and SNEGSKA (reference sequence). CDR3 DNA sequence: TGCAGTGCTAGGTCCCCCTCAGAGGCTTTCTTT. Protein: CSARSPSEAFF.

By share, this clonotype counts as medium-sized. The V call is TRBV11-1, the J call TRBJ1-1; the match to TRBD1 covers 7 bases. The CDR3 length is 15 residues. V was clipped by 5 bases and J by 1 base; unmatched bases: 7. The germline V gene has CDR1 SGHAT and CDR2 FQDESV (reference sequence). CDR3 DNA: TGTGCCAGCAGCCTGTCGGACAGGAAGAACACTGAAGCTTTCTTT. Amino acids: CASSLSDRKNTEAFF.

By share of the sample, this clonotype is medium-sized (0.01 to 0.1%). This sequence joins TRBV5-1 and TRBJ1-1, with D unresolved. Germline loops: CDR1 SGHRS, CDR2 YFSETQ. V was trimmed by 4 bases and J by 1 base, leaving 11 bases between them. CDR3 length equals 14 residues. CDR3 coding DNA: TGCGCCAGCAGCCGACTTGATCAGAACACTGAAGCTTTCTTT. The encoded protein is CASSRLDQNTEAFF.

Ten or more counts support this clonotype. The chain is built from TRBV10-3 and TRBJ2-2; 10 bases map to TRBD1. CDR3 length: 14 residues. Germline V gene data show CDR1 as ENHRY and CDR2 as SYGVKD. Germline trimming cut 7 bases from V and 5 bases from J; bases unmatched to any gene: 4. The CDR3 DNA is TGTGCCATCACCGGGACAGGGGAGACCGGGGAGCTGTTTTTT. Translation gives CAITGTGETGELFF.

This clonotype was found a few times. The V call is TRBV12-3 or TRBV12-4, the J call TRBJ2-3; 9 bases are a match to TRBD1. The ends lost 2 bases at V and 4 bases at J; junction bases unmatched: 4. This CDR3 is built from 15 residues. The CDR3 DNA reads TGTGCCAGCAGTTTACAGGACAGGGGCCCAGATACGCAGTATTTT. This gives the protein CASSLQDRGPDTQYF.

To note about this clonotype: A much larger clone is a single base away; this may be a read error. J is TRBJ1-3 and V is TRBV10-3; D unresolved. Germline-derived CDR1 and CDR2 are ENHRY and SYGVKD. The CDR3 loop spans 13 amino acids. CDR3: CAIASNAGNSIYF. The CDR3 DNA is TGTGCCATCGCAAGTAATGCTGGAAACTCCATATATTTT.

V gene TRBV28 combines with J gene TRBJ1-5; no reliable D call. V was trimmed by 7 bases and J by 3 bases, leaving 16 bases between them. The CDR3 extends over 15 amino acids. CDR1 and CDR2 from the germline V gene are MDHEN and SYDVKM. The CDR3: CASTSGPLNNQPQHF. As DNA, the CDR3 is TGTGCCAGCACCAGTGGTCCATTAAACAATCAGCCCCAGCATTTT.

This clonotype was seen many times. The J gene is TRBJ2-7, the V gene TRBV20-1; D possibly corresponds to TRBD1 (6 bases). Trimming stripped 0 bases from V and 7 bases from J, with 16 bases between. Germline CDR1 DFQATT, CDR2 SNEGSKA (reference sequence). The CDR3 has 14 residues. This CDR3 reads CSARDEGTSEEQYF. DNA for the CDR3: TGCAGTGCTAGAGATGAGGGGACATCCGAAGAGCAGTACTTC.

This clonotype is labeled medium-sized. The V call is TRBV19, the J call TRBJ1-2, with TRBD1 matching 7 bases. Germline-derived CDR1 and CDR2 are LNHDA and SQIVND (reference sequence). J lost 5 bases, V lost 3 bases, and 9 bases had no gene match. This CDR3 is 15 amino acids long. The CDR3 sequence is CASSIRRQGGYGYTF. The CDR3 nucleotides are TGTGCCAGTAGTATTCGGAGACAGGGAGGTTATGGCTACACCTTC.

Ten or more counts support this clonotype. The chain couples TRBV13 to TRBJ1-2, with D unclear. CDR3 length: 13 residues. CDR1 is PRHDT and CDR2 is FYEKMQ in the germline V gene (reference sequence). V gave up 7 bases and J gave up 4 bases, with 13 bases separating them. Here the CDR3 DNA reads TGTGCCAGCACCACTTACGGTTCCTATGGCTACACCTTC. It translates to CASTTYGSYGYTF.

This clonotype has just one count. CDR3 residues: CASSRTGTGFNIQYF. The CDR3 DNA reads as TGTGCCAGCAGCAGAACCGGGACAGGGTTTAACATTCAGTACTTC. The chain has TRBV13 and TRBJ2-4, with 9 bases lining up with TRBD1. The CDR3 covers 15 residues. The ends lost 5 bases at V and 7 bases at J; junction bases unmatched: 9. Germline V lookup: CDR1 PRHDT, CDR2 FYEKMQ (reference sequence).

This clonotype was seen at least ten times. J is TRBJ2-6 and V is TRBV6-5; D gene uncertain. The germline V and J ends were trimmed by 4 bases and 0 bases, with 19 bases remaining between them. The CDR3 length is 19 residues. The germline CDR1 and CDR2 sequences are MNHEY and SVGAGI. CDR3 sequence reads: CASSLTFTPTRSGANVLTF. DNA for the CDR3: TGTGCCAGCAGTTTAACGTTTACCCCTACTCGCTCTGGGGCCAACGTCCTGACTTTC.

This clonotype was seen many times. The chain combines TRBV30 with TRBJ1-6, with 9 bases that match TRBD1. Germline V CDR1 and CDR2: GTSNPN, SVGIG (reference sequence). The CDR3 spans 14 residues. Losses at the gene ends were 3 bases for V and 10 bases for J; bases not matched to a gene: 7. CDR3 amino acids: CAWSLQGAGSPLHF. The CDR3 DNA sequence: TGTGCCTGGAGCCTACAGGGGGCAGGCTCACCCCTCCACTTT. Filled out from reference TRBV30 and TRBJ1-6, the complete variable domain reads SQTIHQWPATLVQPVGSPLSLECTVEGTSNPNLYWYRQAAGRGLQLLFYSVGIGQISSEVPQNLSASRPQDRQFILSSKKLLLSDSGFYLCAWSLQGAGSPLHFGNGTRLTVT.

This clonotype is medium-sized by share. The chain recombines TRBV14 with TRBJ1-2; 11 bases fit TRBD1. Unmatched junction bases numbered 5, after V lost 6 bases and J lost 8 bases. The length of the CDR3 is 13 residues. Germline assignment: CDR1 SGHDN and CDR2 FVKESK. The CDR3 sequence is CASSRTGGRGYTF. The CDR3 coding sequence is TGTGCCAGCAGTCGGACAGGGGGCAGGGGCTACACCTTC. Drawing the rest from reference TRBV14 and TRBJ1-2, the complete variable domain is EAGVTQFPSHSVIEKGQTVTLRCDPISGHDNLYWYRRVMGKEIKFLLHFVKESKQDESGMPNNRFLAERTGGTYSTLKVQPAELEDSGVYFCASSRTGGRGYTFGSGTRLTVV.

By sample share, this clonotype is medium-sized (0.01 to 0.1%). The V gene is TRBV19, the J gene TRBJ1-2, with D perhaps matching TRBD1 (5 bases). Trimming cost V 6 bases and J 8 bases, with 13 bases left between them. This CDR3 has 12 residues. The germline gives CDR1 LNHDA, CDR2 SQIVND (reference sequence). CDR3 region: CASRGRRAGYTF. CDR3 DNA sequence: TGTGCCAGTAGGGGGCGGCGAGCGGGCTACACCTTC.

This clonotype is classed as medium-sized (0.01 to 0.1%). The gene calls are TRBV4-1 and TRBJ2-3; D is unclear. The length of the CDR3 is 12 residues. CDR1 MGHRA and CDR2 YSYEKL come from the germline V gene. V shed 3 bases and J shed 2 bases, with 3 bases lying between them. CDR3 residues: CASSQVTDTQYF. The CDR3 DNA is TGCGCCAGCAGCCAGGTCACAGATACGCAGTATTTT.

DNA for the CDR3: TGTGCCAGCAGCGTAGGCCGAAGCACAGATACGCAGTATTTT. Its translation: CASSVGRSTDTQYF. The chain recombines TRBV9 with TRBJ2-3; D not certain. The CDR3 sequence is 14 residues long. The ends were cut back, 0 bases at V and 0 bases at J, with 5 bases in the middle. Germline CDR1 reads SGDLS; CDR2 reads YYNGEE.

This clonotype came up many times. This sequence joins TRBV7-9 and TRBJ1-2; D unresolved. Germline loops: CDR1 SEHNR, CDR2 FQNEAQ (reference sequence). V lost 4 bases and J lost 5, with 11 bases in between. The length of the CDR3 is 13 residues. The CDR3: CASSSTSIYGYTF. DNA of the CDR3: TGTGCCAGCAGCTCCACCAGCATTTATGGCTACACCTTC.

This clonotype has ten or more counts. V is TRBV6-6 and J is TRBJ1-4, with D unresolved. V lost 5 bases and J 2 bases, leaving 18 bases between the germline ends. CDR3 length: 17 amino acids. Looked up from germline, CDR1 is MNHNY and CDR2 is SVGAGI (reference sequence). CDR3 amino acids: CASSDVGSWTTNEKLFF. The CDR3 DNA reads TGTGCCAGCAGTGACGTAGGGAGCTGGACGACTAATGAAAAACTGTTTTTT.

This clonotype was detected ten times or more. The chain uses TRBV7-9 and TRBJ2-7, with TRBD1 as a possible D gene (6 bases). Germline CDR1 reads SEHNR; CDR2 reads FQNEAQ (reference sequence). V was trimmed by 3 bases and J by 7 bases, leaving 19 bases between them. This CDR3 has 15 residues. Here the CDR3 reads CASSLSGTPYGEQYF. CDR3 bases: TGTGCCAGCAGCTTGTCAGGGACACCCTACGGAGAGCAGTACTTC.

This clonotype showed up many times. The DNA of the CDR3 is TGTGCCATCAGCTCTGGGGGGGAAGAGACCCAGTACTTC. Amino acids: CAISSGGEETQYF. The chain uses TRBV10-3 and TRBJ2-5, with 7 bases that match TRBD2. The trim removed 6 bases at V and 3 bases at J, leaving 4 bases unmatched. Germline-derived CDR1 and CDR2 are ENHRY and SYGVKD. This CDR3 has 13 amino acids.

The chain is built from TRBV18 and TRBJ2-7; D not certain. V lost 0 bases and J 6 bases, leaving 12 bases between the germline ends. CDR1 and CDR2 from the germline V gene are KGHSH and LQKENI. CDR3 size: 14 residues. CDR3 region: CASSPPGSFGEQYF. DNA of the CDR3: TGTGCCAGCTCACCACCGGGCAGCTTCGGCGAGCAGTACTTC.

The V gene is TRBV6-6, the J gene TRBJ2-3; D not certain. Deletions cut 2 bases from V and 0 bases from J, with 9 bases between. The CDR3 has 15 amino acids. CDR1 is MNHNY, CDR2 SVGAGI, per germline (reference sequence). The CDR3 coding sequence is TGTGCCAGCAGTTACGCCGGGTCTAGCACAGATACGCAGTATTTT. Translated, it gives CASSYAGSSTDTQYF.

This clonotype was detected many times. V and J are TRBV18 and TRBJ2-2; 8 positions match TRBD1. J was trimmed by 2 bases and V by 6 bases; bases with no gene match: 14. Looked up from germline, CDR1 is KGHSH and CDR2 is LQKENI. CDR3 length: 18 amino acids. This chain's CDR3 is CASSRLPGGLPNTGELFF. The DNA for the CDR3 is TGTGCCAGCTCCCGATTACCAGGGGGCTTGCCCAACACCGGGGAGCTGTTTTTT.

This clonotype was seen ten or more times. The chain couples TRBV29-1 to TRBJ1-1; no reliable D call. The CDR3 loop spans 13 amino acids. V lost 4 bases and J lost 1, with 10 bases in between. The germline CDR1 and CDR2 sequences are SQVTM and ANQGSEA. CDR3 DNA: TGCAGCGTTGTTCACTCTTCGAACACTGAAGCTTTCTTT. Amino acid sequence: CSVVHSSNTEAFF.

CDR3 DNA sequence: TGTGCCAGCAGCTCCCCTCGCGGGAGGAACACCGGGGAGCTGTTTTTT. Translation gives CASSSPRGRNTGELFF. The chain uses TRBV11-3 and TRBJ2-2; 7 bases are shared with TRBD2. The germline V gene has CDR1 SGHNT and CDR2 YENEEA. V lost 4 bases to trimming and J lost 1 base; unmatched junction nucleotides: 6. The CDR3 is 16 amino acids. The whole variable domain, filled in from reference TRBV11-3 and TRBJ2-2, reads EAGVVQSPRYKIIEKKQPVAFWCNPISGHNTLYWYLQNLGQGPELLIRYENEEAVDDSQLPKDRFSAERLKGVDSTLKIQPAELGDSAVYLCASSSPRGRNTGELFFGEGSRLTVL.

The genes are TRBV27 and TRBJ1-5; D is undetermined. V was shortened by 5 bases and J by 2 bases, with 13 bases between the two germline ends. Germline CDR1 reads MNHEY; CDR2 reads SMNVEV (reference sequence). The CDR3 extends over 15 amino acids. CDR3 loop: CASSRAPLGNQPQHF. The CDR3 coding sequence is TGTGCCAGCAGTCGGGCCCCGCTGGGCAATCAGCCCCAGCATTTT.

The V gene is TRBV27, the J gene TRBJ1-5; possible D gene TRBD1, 6 bases. Germline CDR1 is MNHEY and CDR2 is SMNVEV (reference sequence). The CDR3 runs to 13 residues. Trimming removed 3 bases from V and 6 bases from J, with 9 bases in between. Written as DNA, the CDR3 is TGTGCCAGCAGTTTTGGGGGCATTCAGCCCCAGCATTTT. Translated, it gives CASSFGGIQPQHF.

This clonotype was seen only a few times. This chain joins TRBV12-5 and TRBJ1-2; perhaps TRBD1 as D (5 bases). Trimming removed 3 bases at V and 0 bases at J, with 14 bases between. Germline V gene lookup returns CDR1 LGHNT and CDR2 FRNRAP. The CDR3 length is 16 residues. The CDR3: CASGFGPGSANYGYTF. The CDR3 DNA reads as TGTGCTAGTGGTTTCGGCCCAGGGTCCGCTAACTATGGCTACACCTTC.